The entry below describes one T cell receptor (beta chain). The sample belongs to a study of shared clonotypes between healthy human individuals. Clones were sequenced by immunoSEQ multiplex PCR, and TCRdb holds only the in-frame ones, with some missing. Of 400,000 or so clones listed, around 96% were seen once; the top ten hold 0.32%. From germline, CDR1 is MRHNA and CDR2 SNTAGT. The CDR3 has 14 amino acids. V lost 1 base and J lost 3, with 10 bases in between. The clonotype comes from a man aged 25-40 years in good health. The sequencing input was memory CD8+ T cells sorted from blood. The subset denotes: CD45RO+ cells pooled with CCR7-negative TemRA cells. V gene TRBV6-4 combines with J gene TRBJ2-7; D unresolved. The CDR3: CASSDWSGGYEQYF. The CDR3 region has the DNA TGTGCCAGCAGTGACTGGAGTGGTGGCTACGAGCAGTACTTC.